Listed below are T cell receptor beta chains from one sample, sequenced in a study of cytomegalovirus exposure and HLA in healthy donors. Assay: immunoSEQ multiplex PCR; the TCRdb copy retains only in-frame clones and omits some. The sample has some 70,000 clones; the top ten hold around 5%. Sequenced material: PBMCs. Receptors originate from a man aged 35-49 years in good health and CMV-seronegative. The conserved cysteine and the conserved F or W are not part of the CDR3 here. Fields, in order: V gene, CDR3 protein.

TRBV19	ASSTGSSYNEQF
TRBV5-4	ASSSGTNRVPTEAF
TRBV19	ASRRQGAFNQPQH
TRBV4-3	ASSQMASSGNTIY
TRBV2	ASSQLYEQY
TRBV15	ATSSFRTSGGLGQQY
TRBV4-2	ASSQSPGLAGGHGEQY
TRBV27	ASSHRQSYEQY
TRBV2	ASSLTEKNIQY
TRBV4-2	ASSVNRGNGYT
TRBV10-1	ASSENRDAGYT
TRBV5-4	ASRGGGDRVKETQY
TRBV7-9	ASTPQSASGYEQY
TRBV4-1	ASSQEGGGSYNEQF
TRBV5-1	ASSLDGGPGELF
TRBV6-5	ASSLSRGGRDTQY
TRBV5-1	ASSLAEGGYGYT
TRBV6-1	ASSRRDYGYT
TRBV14	ASSQIGRSLF
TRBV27	ASHTSSEQF
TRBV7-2	ASSLAGQGSFDGYT
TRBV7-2	ASSLRLSGSGNTIY
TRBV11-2	ASSPTPQIELDGYT
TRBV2	ASSGTGKDWRDTDTQY
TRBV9	ASSEAPKAEQY
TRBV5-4	ASSLGGQSQF
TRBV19	ASSIFTGVNEKLF
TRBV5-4	ASSPRDRVTDTQY
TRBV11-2	ASSSIYRATGELF
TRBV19	ASRGTRGTGANVLT
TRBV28	ASSSAGLAGGAYNEQF
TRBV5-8	ASSFQDTGNQPQH
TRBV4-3	ASSSGHGDEQF
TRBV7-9	ASSPGHDLQY
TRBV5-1	ASSWEGAGANVLT
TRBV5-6	ASSLDPGLSTDTQY
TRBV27	ASSYSPGTGRYGYT
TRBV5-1	ASSLDSYSGNTIY
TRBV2	ASSEIWEMMAYEQY
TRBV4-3	ASSQAGGRLDTQY
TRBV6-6	ASSQLSVSYNEQF
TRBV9	ASPSRASGRMDRNNEQF
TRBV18	ASSQHQGSDTEAF
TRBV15	ATSRDLQKNTEAF
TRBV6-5	ASSYAQTYEQY
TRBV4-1	ASSPRWEQY
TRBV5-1	ASSLALGTGYNEQF
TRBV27	ASRVAGSNTGELF
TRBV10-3	AIKSDNSYNEQF
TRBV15	ATSKISGRSAEQY
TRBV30	AWSVRGATEAF
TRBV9	ASSVSGTDYSNQPQH
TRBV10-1	ASSATGTSYEQY
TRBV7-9	ASSRTADQPQH
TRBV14	ASSQSWQGNEQF
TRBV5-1	ASSLAGVGELF
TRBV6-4	ASSDSAGGPDTQY
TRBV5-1	ASSGLAGLQETQY
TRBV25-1	ASSESGTSRHEQY